A single sample is the source of the 6 T cell receptor beta chains below, sequenced in a study of blood T cell repertoires in COVID-19. Produced via immunoSEQ multiplex PCR; TCRdb's table is partial and in-frame only. The sample contains under 250,000 clones, roughly nine tenths of which appear only once. Sequenced input: peripheral blood. The source is a man aged 60-69 years with acute or convalescent COVID-19.

The rearrangement joins TRBV28 to TRBJ2-3; D unresolved. V gave up 11 bases and J gave up 0 bases, with 18 bases separating them. The CDR3 length is 15 residues. The germline CDR1 and CDR2 sequences are MDHEN and SYDVKM. Written as DNA, the CDR3 is TGTGCCGTCCGTGATGGTTCTACTAGCACAGATACGCAGTATTTT. It is translated as CAVRDGSTSTDTQYF.

The CDR3 DNA follows: TGTGCCAGCAGTTCGAGCGGTCAGCCCCAGCATTTT. Translating it yields CASSSSGQPQHF. The rearrangement uses TRBV27 and TRBJ1-5; the D is unclear. Germline V gene data show CDR1 as MNHEY and CDR2 as SMNVEV (reference sequence). CDR3 length: 12 amino acids. V was clipped by 4 bases and J by 6 bases, with 7 bases between them.

This chain joins TRBV9 and TRBJ1-2, with D perhaps TRBD1 (5 bases). The CDR3 extends over 13 amino acids. Germline V gene data show CDR1 as SGDLS and CDR2 as YYNGEE. Trimming shortened V by 6 bases and J by 7 bases, and 16 bases separated the two germline ends. Here the CDR3 reads CASTAGPGPGYTF. CDR3 DNA sequence: TGTGCCAGCACCGCGGGACCCGGACCTGGCTACACCTTC. The variable domain in full, with the rest retrieved from reference TRBV9 and TRBJ1-2, is DSGVTQTPKHLITATGQRVTLRCSPRSGDLSVYWYQQSLDQGLQFLIQYYNGEERAKGNILERFSAQQFPDLHSELNLSSLELGDSALYFCASTAGPGPGYTFGSGTRLTVV.

V usage is TRBV9 and J usage is TRBJ2-7, with 7 nucleotides matching TRBD1. The junction had 6 bases not matched to a gene; V was cut back by 0 bases and J by 3 bases. The CDR3 runs 15 residues. Germline assignment: CDR1 SGDLS and CDR2 YYNGEE. CDR3 sequence (DNA): TGTGCCAGCAGCGTAGCGCCCGGGACAGACTACGAGCAGTACTTC. Translating gives CASSVAPGTDYEQYF.

The V gene is TRBV6-5, the J gene TRBJ2-1; 10 nucleotides line up with TRBD2. The CDR3 has 14 amino acids. The trim removed 7 bases at V and 7 bases at J, leaving 7 bases unmatched. Germline loops: CDR1 MNHEY, CDR2 SVGAGI. The CDR3 DNA reads as TGTGCCAGCAATCTAGCGGGAGTGTTTAATGAGCAGTTCTTC. Its protein product is CASNLAGVFNEQFF.

The chain has TRBV19 and TRBJ2-3, with TRBD1 matching 8 bases. Germline V gene lookup returns CDR1 LNHDA and CDR2 SQIVND (reference sequence). J lost 7 bases, V lost 3 bases, and 9 bases had no gene match. This CDR3 is 15 amino acids long. In nucleotides, the CDR3 is TGTGCCAGTAGTATTTCAGGGACAGGTCGTTATACGCAGTATTTT. It encodes CASSISGTGRYTQYF.